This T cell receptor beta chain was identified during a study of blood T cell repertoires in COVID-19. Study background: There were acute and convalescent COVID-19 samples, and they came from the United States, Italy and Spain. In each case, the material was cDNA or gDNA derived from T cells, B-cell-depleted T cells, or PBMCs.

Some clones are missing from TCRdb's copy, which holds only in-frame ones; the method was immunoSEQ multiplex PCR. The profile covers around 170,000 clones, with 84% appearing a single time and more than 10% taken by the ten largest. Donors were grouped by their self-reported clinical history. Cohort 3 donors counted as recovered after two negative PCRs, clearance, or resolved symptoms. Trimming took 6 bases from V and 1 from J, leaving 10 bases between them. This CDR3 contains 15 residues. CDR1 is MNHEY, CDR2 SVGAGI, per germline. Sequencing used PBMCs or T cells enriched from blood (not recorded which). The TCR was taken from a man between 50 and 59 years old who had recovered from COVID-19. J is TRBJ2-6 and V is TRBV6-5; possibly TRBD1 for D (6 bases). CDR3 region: CASRAGESGANVLTF. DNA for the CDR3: TGTGCCAGCAGGGCAGGGGAATCTGGGGCCAACGTCCTGACTTTC.